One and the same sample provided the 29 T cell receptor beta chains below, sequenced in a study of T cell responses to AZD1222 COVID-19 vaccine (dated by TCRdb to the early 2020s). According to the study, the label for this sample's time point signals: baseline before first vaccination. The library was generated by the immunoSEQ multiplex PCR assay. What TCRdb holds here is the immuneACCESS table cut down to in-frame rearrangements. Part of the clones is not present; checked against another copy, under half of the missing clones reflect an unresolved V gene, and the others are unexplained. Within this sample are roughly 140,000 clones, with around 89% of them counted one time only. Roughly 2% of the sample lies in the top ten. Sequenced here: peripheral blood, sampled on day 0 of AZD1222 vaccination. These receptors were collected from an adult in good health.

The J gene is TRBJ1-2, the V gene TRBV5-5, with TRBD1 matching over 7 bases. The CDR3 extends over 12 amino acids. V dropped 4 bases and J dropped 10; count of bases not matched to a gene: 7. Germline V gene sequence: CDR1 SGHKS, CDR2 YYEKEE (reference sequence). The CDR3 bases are TGTGCCAGCAGCGCGGTGACAGGGAACTACACCTTC. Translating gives CASSAVTGNYTF.

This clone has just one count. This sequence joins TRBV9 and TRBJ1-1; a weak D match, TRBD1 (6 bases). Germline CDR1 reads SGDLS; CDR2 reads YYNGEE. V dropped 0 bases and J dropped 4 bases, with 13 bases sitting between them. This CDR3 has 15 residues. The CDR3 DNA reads TGTGCCAGCAGCGTAGGAGGTCAGGGGAGCACTGAAGCTTTCTTT. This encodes CASSVGGQGSTEAFF.

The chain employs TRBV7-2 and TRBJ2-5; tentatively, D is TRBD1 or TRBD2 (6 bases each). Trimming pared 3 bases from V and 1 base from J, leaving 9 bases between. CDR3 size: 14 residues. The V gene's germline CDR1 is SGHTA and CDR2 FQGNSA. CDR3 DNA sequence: TGTGCCAGCAGCTTCAGGGGAGGCCAAGAGACCCAGTACTTC. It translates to CASSFRGGQETQYF.

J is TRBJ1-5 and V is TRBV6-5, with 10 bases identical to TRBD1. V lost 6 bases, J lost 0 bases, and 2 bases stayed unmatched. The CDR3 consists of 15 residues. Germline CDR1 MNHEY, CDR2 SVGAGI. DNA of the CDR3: TGTGCCAGCAGGAGGGACAGGGGTAGCAATCAGCCCCAGCATTTT. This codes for CASRRDRGSNQPQHF.

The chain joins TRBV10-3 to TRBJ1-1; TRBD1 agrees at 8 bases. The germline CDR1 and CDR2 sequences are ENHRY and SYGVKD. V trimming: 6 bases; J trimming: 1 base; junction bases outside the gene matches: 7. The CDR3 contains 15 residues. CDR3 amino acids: CAISARQGTNTEAFF. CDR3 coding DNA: TGTGCCATCAGCGCCCGACAGGGGACGAACACTGAAGCTTTCTTT.

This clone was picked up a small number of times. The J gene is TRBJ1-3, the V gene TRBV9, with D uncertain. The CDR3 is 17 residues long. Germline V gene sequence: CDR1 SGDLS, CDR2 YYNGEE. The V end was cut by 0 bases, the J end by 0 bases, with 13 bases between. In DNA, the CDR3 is TGTGCCAGCAGCGTAGCTACGGGCAGCGTCTCTGGAAACACCATATATTTT. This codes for CASSVATGSVSGNTIYF.

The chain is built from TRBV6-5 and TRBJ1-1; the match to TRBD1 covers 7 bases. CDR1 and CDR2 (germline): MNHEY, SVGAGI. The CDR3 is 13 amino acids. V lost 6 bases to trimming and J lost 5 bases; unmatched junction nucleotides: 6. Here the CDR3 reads CASRRQGGTEAFF. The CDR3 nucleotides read TGTGCCAGCAGACGACAGGGTGGGACTGAAGCTTTCTTT.

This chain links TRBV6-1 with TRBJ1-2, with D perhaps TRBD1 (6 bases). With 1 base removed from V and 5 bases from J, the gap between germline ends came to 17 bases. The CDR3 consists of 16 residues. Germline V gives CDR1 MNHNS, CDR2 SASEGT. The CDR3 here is CASSEGGSGTSYGYTF. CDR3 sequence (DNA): TGTGCCAGCAGTGAAGGGGGCTCCGGGACAAGTTATGGCTACACCTTC.

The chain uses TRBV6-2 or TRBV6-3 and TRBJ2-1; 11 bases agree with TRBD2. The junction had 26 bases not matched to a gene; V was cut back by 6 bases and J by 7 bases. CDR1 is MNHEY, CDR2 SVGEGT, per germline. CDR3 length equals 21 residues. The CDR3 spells CASRPTGGSGDRLAGMNEQFF. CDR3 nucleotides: TGTGCCAGCAGACCTACAGGGGGAAGCGGGGACCGACTAGCGGGAATGAATGAGCAGTTCTTC.

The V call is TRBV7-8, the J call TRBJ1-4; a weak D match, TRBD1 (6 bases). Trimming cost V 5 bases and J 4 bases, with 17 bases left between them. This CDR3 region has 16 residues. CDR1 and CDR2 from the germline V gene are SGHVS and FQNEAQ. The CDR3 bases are TGTGCCAGCAGCCTCAGTGGGGGGCCGTTTAATGAAAAACTGTTTTTT. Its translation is CASSLSGGPFNEKLFF.

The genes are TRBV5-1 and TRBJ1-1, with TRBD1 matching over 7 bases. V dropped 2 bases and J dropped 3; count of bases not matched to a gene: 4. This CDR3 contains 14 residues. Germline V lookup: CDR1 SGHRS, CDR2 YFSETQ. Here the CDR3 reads CASSLFQGDTEAFF. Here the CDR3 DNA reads TGCGCCAGCAGCTTATTTCAGGGGGACACTGAAGCTTTCTTT.

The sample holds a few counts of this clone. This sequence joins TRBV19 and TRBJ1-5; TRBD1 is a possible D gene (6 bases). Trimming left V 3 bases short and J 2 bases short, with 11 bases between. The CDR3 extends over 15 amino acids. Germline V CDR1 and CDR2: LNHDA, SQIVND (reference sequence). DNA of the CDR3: TGTGCCAGTAGTATGGCAGGGGTCGGCAATCAGCCCCAGCATTTT. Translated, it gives CASSMAGVGNQPQHF.

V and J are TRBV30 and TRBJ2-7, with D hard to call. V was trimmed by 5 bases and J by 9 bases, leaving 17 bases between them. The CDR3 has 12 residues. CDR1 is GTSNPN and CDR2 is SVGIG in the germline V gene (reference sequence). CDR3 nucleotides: TGTGCCTGGGGACGGGTATTCGGCGTGCAGTACTTC. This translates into CAWGRVFGVQYF.

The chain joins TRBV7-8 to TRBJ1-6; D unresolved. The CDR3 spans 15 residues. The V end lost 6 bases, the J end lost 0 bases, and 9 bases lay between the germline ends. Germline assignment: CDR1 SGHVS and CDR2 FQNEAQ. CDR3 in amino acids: CASSPTSSYNSPLHF. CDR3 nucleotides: TGTGCCAGCAGTCCCACAAGCTCCTATAATTCACCCCTCCACTTT.

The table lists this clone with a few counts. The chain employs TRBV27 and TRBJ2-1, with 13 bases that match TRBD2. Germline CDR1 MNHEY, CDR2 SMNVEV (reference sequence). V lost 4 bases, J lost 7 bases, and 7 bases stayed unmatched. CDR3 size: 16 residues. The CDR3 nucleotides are TGTGCCAGCAGTTCGCGACTAGCGGGAGGAAAGAATGAGCAGTTCTTC. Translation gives CASSSRLAGGKNEQFF.

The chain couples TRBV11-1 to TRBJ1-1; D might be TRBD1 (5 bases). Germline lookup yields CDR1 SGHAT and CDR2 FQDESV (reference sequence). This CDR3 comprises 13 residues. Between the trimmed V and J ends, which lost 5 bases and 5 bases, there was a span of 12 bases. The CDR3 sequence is CASSPGVWTEAFF. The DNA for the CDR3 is TGTGCCAGCAGCCCGGGGGTGTGGACTGAAGCTTTCTTT.

The CDR3 loop is CASSYSKTADSPLHF. DNA of the CDR3: TGTGCCAGCAGTTACTCGAAAACAGCTGATTCACCCCTCCACTTT. The rearrangement joins TRBV6-6 to TRBJ1-6, with D uncertain. The V end was cut by 0 bases, the J end by 8 bases, with 11 bases between. CDR1 and CDR2 (germline): MNHNY, SVGAGI (reference sequence). This CDR3 has 15 amino acids.

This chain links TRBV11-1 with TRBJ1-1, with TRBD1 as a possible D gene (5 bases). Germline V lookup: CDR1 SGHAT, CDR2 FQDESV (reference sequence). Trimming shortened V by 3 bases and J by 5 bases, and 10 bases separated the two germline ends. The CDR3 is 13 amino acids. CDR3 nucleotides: TGTGCCAGCAGCTTCCGGGACGTAACTGAAGCTTTCTTT. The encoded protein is CASSFRDVTEAFF.

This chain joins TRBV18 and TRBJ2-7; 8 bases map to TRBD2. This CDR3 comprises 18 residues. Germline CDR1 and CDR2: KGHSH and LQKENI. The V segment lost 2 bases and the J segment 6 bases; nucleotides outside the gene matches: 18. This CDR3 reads CASSPFGKAGVSWPEQYF. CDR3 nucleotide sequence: TGTGCCAGCTCACCATTCGGAAAAGCGGGAGTTTCTTGGCCCGAGCAGTACTTC.

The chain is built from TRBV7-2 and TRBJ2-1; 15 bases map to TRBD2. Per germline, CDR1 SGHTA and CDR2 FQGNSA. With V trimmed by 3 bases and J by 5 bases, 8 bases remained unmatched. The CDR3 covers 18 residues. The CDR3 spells CASSFGTSGRSYHNEQFF. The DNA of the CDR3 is TGTGCCAGCAGCTTTGGGACTAGCGGGAGGTCTTACCACAATGAGCAGTTCTTC.

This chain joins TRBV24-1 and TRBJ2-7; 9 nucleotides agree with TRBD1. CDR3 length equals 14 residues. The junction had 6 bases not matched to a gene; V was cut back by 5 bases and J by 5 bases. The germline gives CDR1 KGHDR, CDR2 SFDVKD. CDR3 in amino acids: CATSAPGQGNEQYF. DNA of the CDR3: TGTGCCACCAGTGCCCCGGGACAGGGTAACGAGCAGTACTTC.

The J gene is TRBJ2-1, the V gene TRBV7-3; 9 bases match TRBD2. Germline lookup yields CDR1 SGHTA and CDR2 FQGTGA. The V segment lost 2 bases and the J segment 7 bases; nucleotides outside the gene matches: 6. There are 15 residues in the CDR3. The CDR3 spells CASSLEREEYNEQFF. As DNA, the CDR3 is TGTGCCAGCAGCTTAGAGCGGGAGGAATATAATGAGCAGTTCTTC. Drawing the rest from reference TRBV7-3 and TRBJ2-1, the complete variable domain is GAGVSQTPSNKVTEKGKYVELRCDPISGHTALYWYRQSLGQGPEFLIYFQGTGAADDSGLPNDRFFAVRPEGSVSTLKIQRTERGDSAVYLCASSLEREEYNEQFFGPGTRLTVL.

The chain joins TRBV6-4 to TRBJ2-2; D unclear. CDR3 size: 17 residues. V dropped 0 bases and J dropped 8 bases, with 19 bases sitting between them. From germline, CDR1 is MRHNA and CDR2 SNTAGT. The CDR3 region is CASSDSIYLTAWGELFF. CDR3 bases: TGTGCCAGCAGTGACTCGATTTACTTAACGGCTTGGGGGGAGCTGTTTTTT.

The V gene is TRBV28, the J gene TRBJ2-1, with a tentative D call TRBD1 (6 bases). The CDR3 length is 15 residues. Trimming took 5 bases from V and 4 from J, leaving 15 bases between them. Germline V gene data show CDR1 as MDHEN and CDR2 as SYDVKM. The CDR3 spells CASSPTGKGYNEQFF. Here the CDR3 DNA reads TGTGCCAGCAGTCCCACAGGGAAGGGATACAATGAGCAGTTCTTC.

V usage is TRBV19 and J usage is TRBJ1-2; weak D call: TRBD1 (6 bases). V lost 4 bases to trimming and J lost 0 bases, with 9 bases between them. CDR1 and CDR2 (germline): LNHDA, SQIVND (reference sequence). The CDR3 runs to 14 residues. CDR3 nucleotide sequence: TGTGCCAGTAGTAGCAGGGGACCTAACTATGGCTACACCTTC. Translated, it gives CASSSRGPNYGYTF.

CDR3 amino acids: CASSLVGFPMNTEAFF. Written as DNA, the CDR3 is TGTGCCAGCAGTTTGGTGGGTTTTCCCATGAACACTGAAGCTTTCTTT. The rearrangement joins TRBV28 to TRBJ1-1; D remains ambiguous. The length of the CDR3 is 16 residues. Germline CDR1 and CDR2: MDHEN and SYDVKM. V was trimmed by 3 bases and J by 0 bases, leaving 14 bases between them.

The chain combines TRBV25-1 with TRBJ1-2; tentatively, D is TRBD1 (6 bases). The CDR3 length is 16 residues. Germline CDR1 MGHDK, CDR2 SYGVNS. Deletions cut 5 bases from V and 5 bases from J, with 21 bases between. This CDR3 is CASSSGGPNHDYGYTF. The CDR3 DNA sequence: TGTGCCAGCAGTTCCGGGGGGCCGAACCACGATTATGGCTACACCTTC.

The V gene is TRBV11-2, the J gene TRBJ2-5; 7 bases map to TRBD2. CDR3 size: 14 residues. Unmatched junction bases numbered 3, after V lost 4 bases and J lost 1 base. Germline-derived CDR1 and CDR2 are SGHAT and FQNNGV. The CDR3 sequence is CASSSGTTQETQYF. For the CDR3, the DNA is TGTGCCAGCAGCTCCGGGACTACCCAAGAGACCCAGTACTTC.

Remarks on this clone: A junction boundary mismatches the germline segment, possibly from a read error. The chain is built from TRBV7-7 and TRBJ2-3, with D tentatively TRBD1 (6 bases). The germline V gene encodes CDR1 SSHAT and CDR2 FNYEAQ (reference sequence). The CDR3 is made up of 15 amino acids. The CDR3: CASSLNPRGPDTQYF. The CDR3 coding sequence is TGTGCTAGCAGCTTAAACCCCAGGGGACCAGATACGCAGTATTTT.